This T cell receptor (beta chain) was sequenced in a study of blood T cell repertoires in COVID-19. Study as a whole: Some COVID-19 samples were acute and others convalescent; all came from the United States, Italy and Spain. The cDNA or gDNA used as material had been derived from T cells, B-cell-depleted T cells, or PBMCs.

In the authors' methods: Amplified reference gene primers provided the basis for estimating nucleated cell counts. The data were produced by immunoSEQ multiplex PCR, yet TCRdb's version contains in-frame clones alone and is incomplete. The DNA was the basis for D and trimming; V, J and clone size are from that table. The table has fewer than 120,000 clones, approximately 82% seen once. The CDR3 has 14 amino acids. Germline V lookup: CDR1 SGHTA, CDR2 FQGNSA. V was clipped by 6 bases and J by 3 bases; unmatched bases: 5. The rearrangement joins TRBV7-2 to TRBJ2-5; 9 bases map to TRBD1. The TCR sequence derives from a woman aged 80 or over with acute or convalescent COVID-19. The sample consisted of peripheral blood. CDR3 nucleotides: TGTGCCAGCAGTCCCGACAGGGGGAAAGAGACCCAGTACTTC. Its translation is CASSPDRGKETQYF.